The 11 T cell receptor beta chains presented below share a single source sample, sequenced in a study of early T cells in non-severe SARS-CoV-2 infection. MiXCR was run by TCRdb on the 5' RACE reads, yielding one entry per CDR3 protein. The data show some 80,000 distinct CDR3 sequences, around 15% seen once. The specimen sequenced was whole blood. The receptor source for this set is an adult who was a healthcare worker with PCR-confirmed SARS-CoV-2 infection or an uninfected control (not recorded which).

This clonotype was detected many times. The chain couples TRBV11-2 to TRBJ2-5, with 7 bases fitting TRBD1. The ends lost 6 bases at V and 4 bases at J; junction bases unmatched: 11. CDR3 length equals 15 residues. Looked up from germline, CDR1 is SGHAT and CDR2 is FQNNGV. DNA of the CDR3: TGTGCCAGCAGTGTTAACCCCGGGACAGCAGAGACCCAGTACTTC. Translating gives CASSVNPGTAETQYF.

The rearrangement links TRBV7-2 to TRBJ2-7; TRBD2 matches at 8 bases. Losses at the gene ends were 1 base for V and 2 bases for J; bases not matched to a gene: 1. CDR1 SGHTA and CDR2 FQGNSA come from the germline V gene. This CDR3 has 14 amino acids. The CDR3 here is CASSLVGLAYEQYF. The CDR3 DNA reads TGTGCCAGCAGCTTAGTGGGACTAGCCTACGAGCAGTACTTC.

This clonotype was seen many times. CDR3 loop: CSVASTGEGEAFF. CDR3 DNA: TGCAGCGTTGCGTCGACAGGGGAGGGTGAAGCTTTCTTT. The rearrangement uses TRBV29-1 and TRBJ1-1, with 8 bases fitting TRBD1. The CDR3 sequence is 13 residues long. The ends lost 4 bases at V and 7 bases at J; junction bases unmatched: 8. Germline V CDR1 and CDR2: SQVTM, ANQGSEA.

This clonotype was seen repeatedly, ten times or more. The rearrangement joins TRBV20-1 to TRBJ2-7; 8 nucleotides match TRBD1. The junction had 15 bases not matched to a gene; V was cut back by 0 bases and J by 2 bases. The CDR3 is made up of 18 amino acids. Germline values: CDR1 DFQATT, CDR2 SNEGSKA (reference sequence). CDR3 DNA sequence: TGCAGTGCTAGAGATCAGTATTCGAGACAGGGGATAACCTACGAGCAGTACTTC. Translated, it gives CSARDQYSRQGITYEQYF.

CDR3 bases: TGTGCCAGCAGCCAAGATCGGTCGATTAGCCTAACGAATGAGCAGTTCTTC. It encodes CASSQDRSISLTNEQFF. The chain joins TRBV4-2 to TRBJ2-1, with D uncertain. Germline V gives CDR1 LGHNA, CDR2 YNFKEQ. Trimming stripped 0 bases from V and 7 bases from J, with 19 bases between. The CDR3 is 17 residues long.

This clonotype was recorded at least ten times. CDR3 nucleotide sequence: TGTGCCAGCAGCTCGGGACTAGCCGGGACGGAGACCCAGTACTTC. Translating gives CASSSGLAGTETQYF. The V gene is TRBV11-2, the J gene TRBJ2-5; 9 bases fit TRBD2. The germline V gene has CDR1 SGHAT and CDR2 FQNNGV. Trimming removed 4 bases from V and 5 bases from J; junction bases left unmatched: 8. This CDR3 region has 15 residues.

This clonotype occurred a few times. The chain uses TRBV28 and TRBJ2-3; TRBD1 matches at 9 bases. The CDR3 covers 18 residues. Germline V CDR1 and CDR2: MDHEN, SYDVKM. V trimming: 4 bases; J trimming: 4 bases; junction bases outside the gene matches: 15. CDR3 region: CASSWGPRDRVASDTQYF. Here the CDR3 DNA reads TGTGCCAGCAGTTGGGGGCCCCGGGACAGGGTAGCCTCAGATACGCAGTATTTT. The full variable domain, rest sourced from reference TRBV28 and TRBJ2-3, is DVKVTQSSRYLVKRTGEKVFLECVQDMDHENMFWYRQDPGLGLRLIYFSYDVKMKEKGDIPEGYSVSREKKERFSLILESASTNQTSMYLCASSWGPRDRVASDTQYFGPGTRLTVL.

The V gene is TRBV2, the J gene TRBJ2-1, with D uncertain. Trimming took 0 bases from V and 5 from J, leaving 5 bases between them. This CDR3 spans 13 amino acids. Germline V CDR1 and CDR2: SNHLY, FYNNEI. The CDR3: CASSEAGHNEQFF. The CDR3 DNA sequence: TGTGCCAGCAGTGAAGCGGGTCACAATGAGCAGTTCTTC.

This rearrangement joins TRBV5-1 to TRBJ2-1, with D perhaps TRBD2 (7 bases). V lost 2 bases and J lost 2, with 17 bases in between. CDR1 SGHRS and CDR2 YFSETQ come from the germline V gene. This CDR3 comprises 17 residues. CDR3 loop: CASSFSFWGGPYNEQFF. The CDR3 DNA follows: TGCGCCAGCAGCTTTTCTTTCTGGGGGGGCCCCTACAATGAGCAGTTCTTC.

At least ten counts were recorded for this clonotype. The gene calls are TRBV7-6 and TRBJ1-4; 9 bases are a match to TRBD1. Germline values: CDR1 SGHVS, CDR2 FNYEAQ. After removal of 5 bases from V and 7 bases from J, the junction contained 8 bases not matched to a gene. CDR3 length equals 15 residues. In nucleotides, the CDR3 is TGTGCCAGCAGCCGAACCACAGGGGGCGGTGAAAAACTGTTTTTT. Translating it yields CASSRTTGGGEKLFF.

This clonotype was observed a handful of times. The rearrangement uses TRBV7-9 and TRBJ1-2; 7 nucleotides agree with TRBD1. This CDR3 contains 12 residues. Germline-derived CDR1 and CDR2 are SEHNR and FQNEAQ (reference sequence). Germline trimming cut 6 bases from V and 12 bases from J; bases unmatched to any gene: 10. The CDR3 bases are TGTGCCAGCAGAAGGGACAGTTTAAGGAACACCTTC. It translates to CASRRDSLRNTF.